These T cell receptor beta chains were read from a single sample in a study of blood T cell repertoires in COVID-19. Profiling relied on immunoSEQ multiplex PCR, and the TCRdb table lists in-frame clones only, not all of them. The sample contains 150,000 or so clones, 80% to 90% of which appear only once. Input material: peripheral blood. The origin of the receptors is a woman aged 60-75 years with acute or convalescent COVID-19. The CDR3 runs from the conserved cysteine through the conserved F or W. A D gene is named only where the DNA matches it firmly. Clone size is not always given. Where it is, it says once, few, many or a class for expanded clones.

J: TRBJ1-1
size: -
D: TRBD1
V: TRBV28
CDR3: CASSSGQANTEAFF
DNA: TGTGCCAGCAGTTCGGGACAGGCTAACACTGAAGCTTTCTTT

J: TRBJ2-5
size: -
D: TRBD1
V: TRBV2
CDR3: CASSADRGYQETQYF
DNA: TGTGCCAGCAGCGCGGACAGGGGATACCAAGAGACCCAGTACTTC

J: TRBJ1-2
size: -
D: -
V: TRBV7-9
CDR3: CASSPGGGVRYGYTF
DNA: TGTGCCAGCAGTCCGGGTGGAGGGGTCCGCTATGGCTACACCTTC

J: TRBJ1-6
size: -
D: -
V: TRBV7-2
CDR3: CASSLDRAGSPLHF
DNA: TGTGCCAGCAGCTTAGACAGGGCGGGTTCACCCCTCCACTTT

J: TRBJ1-5
size: -
D: -
V: TRBV6-1
CDR3: CASSAPEGDGYSNQPQHF
DNA: TGTGCCAGCAGTGCCCCGGAGGGAGATGGGTATAGCAATCAGCCCCAGCATTTT

J: TRBJ1-2
size: -
D: -
V: TRBV28
CDR3: CASTSQGSYGYTF
DNA: TGTGCCAGCACGTCGCAGGGGAGCTATGGCTACACCTTC

J: TRBJ2-1
size: -
D: -
V: TRBV15
CDR3: CATRQGPSYNEQFF
DNA: TGTGCCACCAGACAGGGCCCATCCTACAATGAGCAGTTCTTC

J: TRBJ2-3
size: -
D: -
V: TRBV18
CDR3: CASSPVQYSSTDTQYF
DNA: TGTGCCAGCTCACCGGTACAGTACTCTAGCACAGATACGCAGTATTTT

J: TRBJ1-1
size: -
D: TRBD1
V: TRBV3-1/TRBV3-2
CDR3: CASSQGTGTGVTEAFF
DNA: TGTGCCAGCAGCCAAGGAACCGGGACAGGGGTCACTGAAGCTTTCTTT

J: TRBJ1-5
size: -
D: TRBD1
V: TRBV7-7
CDR3: CASSHIGGQGAVSNQPQHF
DNA: TGTGCTAGCAGCCACATAGGAGGACAGGGGGCTGTTAGCAATCAGCCCCAGCATTTT

J: TRBJ2-2
size: once
D: -
V: TRBV11-2
CDR3: CASSLDPGNTGELFF
DNA: TGTGCCAGCAGCTTAGATCCGGGGAACACCGGGGAGCTGTTTTTT

J: TRBJ1-1
size: -
D: -
V: TRBV7-2
CDR3: CASSPNPQGYTEAFF
DNA: TGTGCCAGCAGCCCCAACCCACAGGGATACACTGAAGCTTTCTTT